This paragraph reports one T cell receptor beta chain. Mismatch repair deficiency was confirmed in all patients, by PCR or immunohistochemistry. The CDR3 loop spans 14 amino acids. Germline CDR1 reads MNHNY; CDR2 reads SVGAGI (reference sequence). Trimming took off 2 bases at V and 8 bases at J, with 12 bases between the two ends. Here immunoSEQ multiplex PCR was the method, and the copy in TCRdb shows in-frame clones only, minus some. Altogether tens of thousands of clones are present, about 84% being singletons, with the ten largest covering roughly 2.7%. The record originates from a study of PD-1 blockade in mismatch repair-deficient tumors. Study details: Enrolled about 2012-2017, patients had progressing, pretreated mismatch repair-deficient cancers of 11 to 13 types.

Here the sequenced sample was peripheral blood, taken 12 weeks after starting pembrolizumab. This TCR derives from an adult with mismatch repair-deficient cancer. The chain joins TRBV6-6 to TRBJ1-4; no definite D call. The CDR3 loop is CASSYNQLNEKLFF. The CDR3 nucleotides are TGTGCCAGCAGTTACAACCAGCTCAACGAAAAACTGTTTTTT.